The text below deals with one T cell receptor (beta chain). These data are taken from a study of somatic mutations in cytotoxic T cells in rheumatoid arthritis. Study information: At nearly 100% purity, some V beta antibody-stained T-cell populations were flow-sorted, and these included V beta1+ cells that were sequenced for TCRB.

Clones were sequenced by immunoSEQ multiplex PCR, and TCRdb holds only the in-frame ones, with some missing. This table holds around 20,000 clones, 75% to 90% found once. The CDR3 is 15 amino acids. The germline V gene has CDR1 KGHSH and CDR2 LQKENI. Trimming removed 3 bases from V and 6 bases from J, with 18 bases in between. The chain recombines TRBV18 with TRBJ2-7; perhaps TRBD2 as D (6 bases). Sequencing was carried out using CD8+ T cells sorted from blood. The clonotype originates from an adult with rheumatoid arthritis. The CDR3 coding sequence is TGTGCCAGCTCACCGGCCGGGGAAGGGGAGGCCGAGCAGTACTTC. Amino acids: CASSPAGEGEAEQYF.